Sequencing of this TCR beta chain was carried out in a study of shared T cell receptors in the human thymus. TCRdb's copy holds only in-frame clones and misses some; the assay was immunoSEQ multiplex PCR. Of around 730,000 clones listed, 75% to 90% were seen once; the top ten hold more than 0.01%. V shed 2 bases, J shed 0 bases, and the junction held 8 bases outside the gene matches. In germline, CDR1 is SGHKS, CDR2 YYEKEE (reference sequence). The CDR3 runs 17 residues. This same sample was also taken into another study, of human thymus T cells. This second study says: The sample donors, healthy Finnish infants, were having corrective surgery for congenital heart defects. Thymic material originated from resections removed in the course of corrective heart surgery. Blood and thymic repertoires both appeared biased in V and J gene usage. Reports from related research described highly overlapping thymic repertoires among unrelated individuals.

The receptor was isolated from a girl less than two years old with a congenital heart defect. The chain joins TRBV5-5 to TRBJ1-1; 9 nucleotides line up with TRBD1. Sample: thymocytes. CDR3 in DNA: TGTGCCAGCAGCTTCTCCGGACAGGGGTATTTGAACACTGAAGCTTTCTTT. It codes for CASSFSGQGYLNTEAFF. Complete variable domain (other parts from reference TRBV5-5 and TRBJ1-1): DAGVTQSPTHLIKTRGQQVTLRCSPISGHKSVSWYQQVLGQGPQFIFQYYEKEERGRGNFPDRFSARQFPNYSSELNVNALLLGDSALYLCASSFSGQGYLNTEAFFGQGTRLTVV.